A single sample gave rise to the 2 T cell receptor beta chains below, sequenced in a study of T cells in Graves' hyperthyroidism and ophthalmopathy. RNA transcripts served as the template for amplifying TCR beta CDR3 regions. The HTBI primer set drove a first-round RT-PCR of the TCR CDR3. TCRdb analysed the multiplex PCR reads with MiXCR anew, one entry per CDR3 protein. This table holds about 180,000 distinct CDR3 sequences, approximately 17% found once. Sequenced material: blood. These receptors came from a woman aged 50 to 60 with Graves' hyperthyroidism.

There are many counts of this clonotype. The genes are TRBV5-1 and TRBJ2-1; TRBD1 is a possible D gene (6 bases). Trimming took off 1 base at V and 2 bases at J, with 10 bases between the two ends. Germline V gene sequence: CDR1 SGHRS, CDR2 YFSETQ. The CDR3 is 15 residues long. CDR3: CASSLMWGPYNEQFF. CDR3 bases: TGCGCCAGCAGCTTGATGTGGGGGCCCTACAATGAGCAGTTCTTC.

This clonotype was counted at least ten times. The J gene is TRBJ1-5, the V gene TRBV6-1; 7 bases line up with TRBD1. With V trimmed by 3 bases and J by 5 bases, 4 bases remained unmatched. Germline V CDR1 and CDR2: MNHNS, SASEGT. This CDR3 is built from 14 residues. The DNA of the CDR3 is TGTGCCAGCAGTGACACAGGGGTTGATCAGCCCCAGCATTTT. This translates into CASSDTGVDQPQHF.